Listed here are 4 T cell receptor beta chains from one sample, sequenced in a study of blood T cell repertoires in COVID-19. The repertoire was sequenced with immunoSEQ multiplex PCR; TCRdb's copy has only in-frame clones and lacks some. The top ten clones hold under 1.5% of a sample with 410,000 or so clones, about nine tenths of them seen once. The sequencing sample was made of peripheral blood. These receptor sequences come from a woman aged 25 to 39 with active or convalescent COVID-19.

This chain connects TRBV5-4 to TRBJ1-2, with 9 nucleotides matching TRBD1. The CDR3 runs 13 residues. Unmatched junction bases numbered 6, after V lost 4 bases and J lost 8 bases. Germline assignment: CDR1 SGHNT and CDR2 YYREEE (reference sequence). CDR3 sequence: CASSAGQGNGYTF. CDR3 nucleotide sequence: TGTGCCAGCAGCGCGGGACAGGGAAACGGCTACACCTTC.

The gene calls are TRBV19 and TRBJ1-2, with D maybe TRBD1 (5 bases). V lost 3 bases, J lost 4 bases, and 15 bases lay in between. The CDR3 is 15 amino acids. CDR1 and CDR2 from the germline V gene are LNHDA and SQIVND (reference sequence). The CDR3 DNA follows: TGTGCCAGTAGTATTGCGGTGGACAACTTCTATGGCTACACCTTC. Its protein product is CASSIAVDNFYGYTF.

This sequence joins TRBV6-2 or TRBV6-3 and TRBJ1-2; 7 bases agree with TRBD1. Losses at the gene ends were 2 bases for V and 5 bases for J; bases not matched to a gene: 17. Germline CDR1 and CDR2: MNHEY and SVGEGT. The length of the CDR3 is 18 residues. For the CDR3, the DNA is TGTGCCAGCAGTTACCGCCCGGGACAGTTGGACCAACTGTATGGCTACACCTTC. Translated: CASSYRPGQLDQLYGYTF.

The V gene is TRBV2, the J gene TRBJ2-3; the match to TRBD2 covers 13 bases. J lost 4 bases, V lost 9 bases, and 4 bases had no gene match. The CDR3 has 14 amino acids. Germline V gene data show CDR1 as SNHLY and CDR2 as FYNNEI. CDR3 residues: CARGTSGISDTQYF. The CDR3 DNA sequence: TGTGCCAGGGGGACTAGCGGGATTTCAGATACGCAGTATTTT.